Sequencing of this TCR beta chain was carried out in a study of blood T cell repertoires in COVID-19. Study-level information: Both acute and convalescent COVID-19 samples were obtained from the United States, Italy and Spain.

This CDR3 has 13 residues. The germline CDR1 and CDR2 sequences are LGHDT and YNNKEL (reference sequence). Trimming cost V 1 base and J 6 bases, with 9 bases left between them. Authors' processing steps: For nucleated cells, counts were estimated from reference gene primer amplification. Assay: immunoSEQ multiplex PCR; the TCRdb copy retains only in-frame clones and omits some. V and J calls and clone size are as listed in that table; D and trimming were resolved from the DNA. The profile covers over 200,000 clones, with around four fifths appearing a single time and 15% to 20% taken by the ten largest.

This chain joins TRBV3-1 (or the pseudogene TRBV3-2) and TRBJ2-5; D unresolved. This clonotype was sampled from a woman of 80 years or more with active or convalescent COVID-19. Input material: peripheral blood. This CDR3 reads CASSQGALKTQYF. The CDR3 DNA follows: TGTGCCAGCAGCCAAGGGGCGTTAAAGACCCAGTACTTC.